The rows below give T cell receptor beta chains drawn from one sample of a study of T cells in Graves' hyperthyroidism and ophthalmopathy. Via MiXCR, TCRdb re-called the multiplex PCR reads, giving one row per CDR3 protein. Of about 580,000 distinct CDR3 sequences in the sample, 11% to 15% are singletons; the top ten hold approximately 5.7%. The sequencing sample was made of blood. The receptors were sampled from a woman in her thirties with Graves' hyperthyroidism that later progressed to Graves' ophthalmopathy. The CDR3 runs from the conserved cysteine through the conserved F or W. A D gene is named only where the DNA matches it firmly. Where a row states a size, it is once, few, many or the class of an expanded clone; other rows omit it.

d_gene: TRBD1
j_gene: TRBJ1-1
abundance: .
v_gene: TRBV20-1
CDR3nt: TGCAGTGCTAGCAGCGCCGACAGGGTAATGGACACTGAAGCTTTCTTT
CDR3aa: CSASSADRVMDTEAFF

d_gene: TRBD1
j_gene: TRBJ2-1
abundance: .
v_gene: TRBV5-1
CDR3nt: TGCGCCAGCAGCTCGGAGGGACAGGGGGCGAGGAATGAGCAGTTCTTC
CDR3aa: CASSSEGQGARNEQFF

d_gene: .
j_gene: TRBJ2-7
abundance: many
v_gene: TRBV7-9
CDR3nt: TGTGCCAGCACGGGGTCCTACGAGCAGTACTTC
CDR3aa: CASTGSYEQYF

d_gene: .
j_gene: TRBJ1-4
abundance: many
v_gene: TRBV28
CDR3nt: TGTGCCAGCAGAGACCGGAGGGGAGAAAAACTGTTTTTT
CDR3aa: CASRDRRGEKLFF

d_gene: TRBD1
j_gene: TRBJ2-7
abundance: few
v_gene: TRBV27
CDR3nt: TGTGCCAGCAGCAATGTCCGGGGACAGGGGAGCTACGAGCAGTACTTC
CDR3aa: CASSNVRGQGSYEQYF

d_gene: .
j_gene: TRBJ1-2
abundance: few
v_gene: TRBV19
CDR3nt: TGTGCCAGTAGTATAGATCGTTGGTTTGATGGCTACACCTTC
CDR3aa: CASSIDRWFDGYTF

d_gene: .
j_gene: TRBJ1-2
abundance: many
v_gene: TRBV12-3/TRBV12-4
CDR3nt: TGTGCCAGCAGTCCTTCCCCAGGGGTGAGCGGCTACACCTTC
CDR3aa: CASSPSPGVSGYTF

d_gene: TRBD2
j_gene: TRBJ2-2
abundance: many
v_gene: TRBV7-3
CDR3nt: TGTGCCAGCAGCGCTGTCGGGACTAGGGACACCGGGGAGCTGTTTTTT
CDR3aa: CASSAVGTRDTGELFF

d_gene: TRBD2
j_gene: TRBJ2-7
abundance: many
v_gene: TRBV20-1
CDR3nt: TGCAGTGTTAAACTAGCGAGCACCCAATACGAGCAGTACTTC
CDR3aa: CSVKLASTQYEQYF

d_gene: .
j_gene: TRBJ1-1
abundance: .
v_gene: TRBV20-1
CDR3nt: TGCAGTGCTAGCCAGGGAACGAACACTGAAGCTTTCTTT
CDR3aa: CSASQGTNTEAFF

d_gene: TRBD1
j_gene: TRBJ1-1
abundance: many
v_gene: TRBV28
CDR3nt: TGTGCCAGCAGCGCGGGGACAGGGAGAGACGAAAGAAACACTGAAGCTTTCTTT
CDR3aa: CASSAGTGRDERNTEAFF

d_gene: TRBD2
j_gene: TRBJ2-5
abundance: .
v_gene: TRBV19
CDR3nt: TGTGCCAGTAGTATATGGTCTAGCGGGAGTGCGGAGACCCAGTACTTC
CDR3aa: CASSIWSSGSAETQYF

d_gene: TRBD1
j_gene: TRBJ2-1
abundance: many
v_gene: TRBV20-1
CDR3nt: TGCAGTGCTAGAGCAGGGGGGGGGACAGGGGGCGAAGTCCCCTACAATGAGCAGTTCTTC
CDR3aa: CSARAGGGTGGEVPYNEQFF

d_gene: TRBD2
j_gene: TRBJ2-5
abundance: many
v_gene: TRBV7-2
CDR3nt: TGTGCCAGCAGCTTAGCACCGGGACTAGGCGGGGAAGAGACCCAGTACTTC
CDR3aa: CASSLAPGLGGEETQYF

d_gene: .
j_gene: TRBJ2-3
abundance: .
v_gene: TRBV7-8
CDR3nt: TGTGCCAGCAGCTCCGGGGTAACGAGATCCACAGATACGCAGTATTTT
CDR3aa: CASSSGVTRSTDTQYF

d_gene: TRBD2
j_gene: TRBJ2-2
abundance: many
v_gene: TRBV2
CDR3nt: TGTGCCAGCAGTGAGAGGGGACTAGCGGGAGGCGGGGAGCTGTTTTTT
CDR3aa: CASSERGLAGGGELFF

d_gene: .
j_gene: TRBJ1-1
abundance: few
v_gene: TRBV20-1
CDR3nt: TGCAGTGCTAGAGATCATGGGAACACTGAAGCTTTCTTT
CDR3aa: CSARDHGNTEAFF

d_gene: .
j_gene: TRBJ2-7
abundance: few
v_gene: TRBV20-1
CDR3nt: TGCAGTGCTAGGCCTTATCGGGGCAGCTCCTACGAGCAGTACTTC
CDR3aa: CSARPYRGSSYEQYF

d_gene: .
j_gene: TRBJ2-7
abundance: many
v_gene: TRBV12-3/TRBV12-4
CDR3nt: TGTGCCAGCAGGAAACAGGGTTCGGTCTACGAGCAGTACTTC
CDR3aa: CASRKQGSVYEQYF

d_gene: .
j_gene: TRBJ2-7
abundance: many
v_gene: TRBV12-3/TRBV12-4
CDR3nt: TGTGCCAGCAGTTTCATACCCTACGAGCAGTACTTC
CDR3aa: CASSFIPYEQYF

d_gene: .
j_gene: TRBJ1-2
abundance: many
v_gene: TRBV12-3/TRBV12-4
CDR3nt: TGTGCCAGCAGTTTGGAGGATAACTATGGCTACACCTTC
CDR3aa: CASSLEDNYGYTF

d_gene: .
j_gene: TRBJ1-1
abundance: many
v_gene: TRBV3-1
CDR3nt: TGTGCCAGCAGCCGAGTCGGGTTCTCTAACACTGAAGCTTTCTTT
CDR3aa: CASSRVGFSNTEAFF

d_gene: .
j_gene: TRBJ2-5
abundance: many
v_gene: TRBV24-1
CDR3nt: TGTGCCACCAGTGATCCGGCCCTCCCGCTGGCCCAGTACTTC
CDR3aa: CATSDPALPLAQYF

d_gene: .
j_gene: TRBJ1-1
abundance: many
v_gene: TRBV12-3/TRBV12-4
CDR3nt: TGTGCCAGCTGGCCCCTCTCCGGGACGGACGGCAAGGGATTCTTT
CDR3aa: CASWPLSGTDGKGFF

d_gene: .
j_gene: TRBJ2-1
abundance: many
v_gene: TRBV11-3
CDR3nt: TGTGCCAGCAGCTACCAGTTAGATGAGCAGTTCTTC
CDR3aa: CASSYQLDEQFF

d_gene: .
j_gene: TRBJ2-5
abundance: many
v_gene: TRBV11-3
CDR3nt: TGTGCCAGCAGCCCCCGGGGAATCCAAGAGACCCAGTACTTC
CDR3aa: CASSPRGIQETQYF

d_gene: TRBD2
j_gene: TRBJ2-2
abundance: many
v_gene: TRBV12-3/TRBV12-4
CDR3nt: TGTGCCAGCAGTTTCCCGGGACTAGCGGGGGGGAACACCGGGGAGCTGTTTTTT
CDR3aa: CASSFPGLAGGNTGELFF

d_gene: .
j_gene: TRBJ1-5
abundance: .
v_gene: TRBV5-1
CDR3nt: TGCGCCAGCAGCTGGGGGGGGGGCAATCAGCCCCAGCATTTT
CDR3aa: CASSWGGGNQPQHF

d_gene: .
j_gene: TRBJ1-5
abundance: many
v_gene: TRBV5-6
CDR3nt: TGTGCCAGCAGCTTGTTTGGGGAGAATCAGCCCCAGCATTTT
CDR3aa: CASSLFGENQPQHF

d_gene: .
j_gene: TRBJ1-1
abundance: many
v_gene: TRBV12-5
CDR3nt: TGTGCTAGTGGTTTCGGGCCCGGAGGCACTGAAGCTTTCTTT
CDR3aa: CASGFGPGGTEAFF

d_gene: .
j_gene: TRBJ2-2
abundance: many
v_gene: TRBV5-5
CDR3nt: TGTGCCAGCAGCTTCTCCGTCACCGGGGAGCTGTTTTTT
CDR3aa: CASSFSVTGELFF

d_gene: .
j_gene: TRBJ2-7
abundance: many
v_gene: TRBV20-1
CDR3nt: TGCAGTGCTAGCTCCCACGGACCCTACGAGCAGTACTTC
CDR3aa: CSASSHGPYEQYF

d_gene: .
j_gene: TRBJ1-6
abundance: .
v_gene: TRBV4-2
CDR3nt: TGTGCCAGCAGCCAAGATGGGGGGGGTAGTTCACCCCTCCACTTT
CDR3aa: CASSQDGGGSSPLHF